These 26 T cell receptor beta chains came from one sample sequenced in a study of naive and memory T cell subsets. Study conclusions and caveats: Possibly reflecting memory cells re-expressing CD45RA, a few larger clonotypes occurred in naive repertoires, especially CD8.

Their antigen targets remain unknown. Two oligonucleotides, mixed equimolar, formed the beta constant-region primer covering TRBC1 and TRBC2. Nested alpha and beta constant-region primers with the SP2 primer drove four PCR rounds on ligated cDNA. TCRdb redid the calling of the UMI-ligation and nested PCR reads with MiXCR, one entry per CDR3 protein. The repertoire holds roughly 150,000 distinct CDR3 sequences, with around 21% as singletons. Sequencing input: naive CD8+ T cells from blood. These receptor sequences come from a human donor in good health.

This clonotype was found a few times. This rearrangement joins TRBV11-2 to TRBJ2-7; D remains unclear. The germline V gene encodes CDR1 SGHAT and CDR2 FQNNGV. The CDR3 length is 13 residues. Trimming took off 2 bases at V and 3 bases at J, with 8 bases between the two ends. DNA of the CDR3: TGTGCCAGCAGCTTATTCGGCCGCTACGAGCAGTACTTC. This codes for CASSLFGRYEQYF. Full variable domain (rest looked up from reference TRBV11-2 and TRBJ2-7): EAGVAQSPRYKIIEKRQSVAFWCNPISGHATLYWYQQILGQGPKLLIQFQNNGVVDDSQLPKDRFSAERLKGVDSTLKIQPAKLEDSAVYLCASSLFGRYEQYFGPGTRLTVT.

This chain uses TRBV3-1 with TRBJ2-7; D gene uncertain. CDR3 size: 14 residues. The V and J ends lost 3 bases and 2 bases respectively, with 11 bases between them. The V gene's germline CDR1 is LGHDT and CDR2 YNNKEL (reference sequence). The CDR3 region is CASSHRGGPYEQYF. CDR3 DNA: TGTGCCAGCAGCCACCGTGGCGGCCCCTACGAGCAGTACTTC.

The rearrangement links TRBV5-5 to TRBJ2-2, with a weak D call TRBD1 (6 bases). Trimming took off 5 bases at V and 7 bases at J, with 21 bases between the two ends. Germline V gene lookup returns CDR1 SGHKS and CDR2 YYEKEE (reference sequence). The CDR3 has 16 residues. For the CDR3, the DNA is TGTGCCAGCAGTTTTCATGTGGGGGCGCAAGACGGGGAGCTGTTTTTT. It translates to CASSFHVGAQDGELFF.

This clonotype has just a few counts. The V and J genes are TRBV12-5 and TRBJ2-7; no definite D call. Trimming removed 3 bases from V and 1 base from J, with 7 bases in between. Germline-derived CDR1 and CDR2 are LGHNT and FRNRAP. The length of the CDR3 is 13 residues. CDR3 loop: CASGFGQSYEQYF. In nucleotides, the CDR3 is TGTGCTAGTGGTTTCGGGCAGTCCTACGAGCAGTACTTC.

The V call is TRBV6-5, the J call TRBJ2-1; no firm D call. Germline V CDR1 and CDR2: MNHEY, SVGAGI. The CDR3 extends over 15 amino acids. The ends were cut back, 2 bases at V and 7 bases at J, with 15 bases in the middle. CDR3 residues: CASSYGNPLVNEQFF. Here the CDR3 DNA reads TGTGCCAGCAGTTACGGGAATCCCCTAGTAAATGAGCAGTTCTTC.

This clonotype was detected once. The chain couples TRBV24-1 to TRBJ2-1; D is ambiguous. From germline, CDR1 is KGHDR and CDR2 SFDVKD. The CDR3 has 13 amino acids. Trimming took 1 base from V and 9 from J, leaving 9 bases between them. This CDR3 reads CATSDFGATEQFF. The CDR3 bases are TGTGCCACCAGTGATTTTGGTGCGACTGAGCAGTTCTTC.

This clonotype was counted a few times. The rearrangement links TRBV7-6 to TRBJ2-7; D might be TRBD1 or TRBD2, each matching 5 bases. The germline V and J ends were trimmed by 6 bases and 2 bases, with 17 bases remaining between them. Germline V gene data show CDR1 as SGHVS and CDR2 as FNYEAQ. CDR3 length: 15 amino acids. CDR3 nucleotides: TGTGCCAGCAGTCCCAACCAGGGCGGGCCCTACGAGCAGTACTTC. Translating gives CASSPNQGGPYEQYF.

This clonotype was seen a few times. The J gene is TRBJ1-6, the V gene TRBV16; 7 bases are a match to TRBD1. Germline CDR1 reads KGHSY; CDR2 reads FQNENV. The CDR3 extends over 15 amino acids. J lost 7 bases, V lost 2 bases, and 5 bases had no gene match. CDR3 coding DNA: TGTGCCAGCAGCCAAGAAGGGGGCGAAAATTCACCCCTCCACTTT. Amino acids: CASSQEGGENSPLHF.

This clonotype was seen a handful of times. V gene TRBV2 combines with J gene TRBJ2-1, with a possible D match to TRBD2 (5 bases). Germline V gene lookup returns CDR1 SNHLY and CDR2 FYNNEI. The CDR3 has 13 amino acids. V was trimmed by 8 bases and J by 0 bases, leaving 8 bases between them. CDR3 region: CASRGFSYNEQFF. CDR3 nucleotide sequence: TGTGCCAGCCGGGGATTCTCCTACAATGAGCAGTTCTTC.

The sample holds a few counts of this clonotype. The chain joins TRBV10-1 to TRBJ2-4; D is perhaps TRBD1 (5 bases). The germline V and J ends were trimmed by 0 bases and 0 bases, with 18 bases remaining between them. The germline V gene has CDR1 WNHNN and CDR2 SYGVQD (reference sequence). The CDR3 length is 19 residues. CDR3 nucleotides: TGCGCCAGCAGTGAGTCGAAGAGGCAGGGTGGTCTAGCCAAAAACATTCAGTACTTC. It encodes CASSESKRQGGLAKNIQYF.

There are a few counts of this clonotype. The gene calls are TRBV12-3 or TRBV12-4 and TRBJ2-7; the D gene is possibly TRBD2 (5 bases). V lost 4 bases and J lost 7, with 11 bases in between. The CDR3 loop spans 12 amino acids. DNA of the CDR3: TGTGCCAGCAGTTCCCCTCGGGAAGAGCAGTACTTC. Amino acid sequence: CASSSPREEQYF.

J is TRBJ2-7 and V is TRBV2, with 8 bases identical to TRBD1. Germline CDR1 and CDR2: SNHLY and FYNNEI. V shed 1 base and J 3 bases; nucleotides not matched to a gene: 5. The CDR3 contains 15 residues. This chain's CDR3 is CASSEGQGLIYEQYF. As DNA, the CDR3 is TGTGCCAGCAGTGAAGGACAGGGGTTAATCTACGAGCAGTACTTC.

Written as DNA, the CDR3 is TGTGCCAGCAGCTCCCTAGAGACTAGCGGGGGGAATGAGCAGTTCTTC. Residues: CASSSLETSGGNEQFF. The rearrangement uses TRBV7-9 and TRBJ2-1; 13 bases map to TRBD2. The germline V gene encodes CDR1 SEHNR and CDR2 FQNEAQ (reference sequence). The CDR3 runs 16 residues. The junction had 7 bases not matched to a gene; V was cut back by 4 bases and J by 7 bases.

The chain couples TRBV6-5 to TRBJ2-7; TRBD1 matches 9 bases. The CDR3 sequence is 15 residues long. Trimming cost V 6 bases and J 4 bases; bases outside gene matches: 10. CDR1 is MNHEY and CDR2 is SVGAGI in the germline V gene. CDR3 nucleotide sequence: TGTGCCAGCAGCATCCCGGGACAGGGTCCTTACGAGCAGTACTTC. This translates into CASSIPGQGPYEQYF.

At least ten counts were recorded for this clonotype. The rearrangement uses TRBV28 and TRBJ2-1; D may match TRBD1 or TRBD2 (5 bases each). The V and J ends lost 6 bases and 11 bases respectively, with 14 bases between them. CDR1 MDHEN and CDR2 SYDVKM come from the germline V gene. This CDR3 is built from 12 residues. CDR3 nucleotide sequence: TGTGCCAGCAGGCTGAGGGGCGGGCAGCAGTTCTTC. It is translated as CASRLRGGQQFF. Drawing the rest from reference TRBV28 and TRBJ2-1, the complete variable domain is DVKVTQSSRYLVKRTGEKVFLECVQDMDHENMFWYRQDPGLGLRLIYFSYDVKMKEKGDIPEGYSVSREKKERFSLILESASTNQTSMYLCASRLRGGQQFFGPGTRLTVL.

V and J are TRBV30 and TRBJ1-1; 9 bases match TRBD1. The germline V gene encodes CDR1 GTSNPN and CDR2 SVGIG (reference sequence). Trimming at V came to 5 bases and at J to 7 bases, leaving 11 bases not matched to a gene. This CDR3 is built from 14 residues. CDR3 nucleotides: TGTGCCTGGGTCACCGACAGGGGGTTGAATGAAGCTTTCTTT. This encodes CAWVTDRGLNEAFF.

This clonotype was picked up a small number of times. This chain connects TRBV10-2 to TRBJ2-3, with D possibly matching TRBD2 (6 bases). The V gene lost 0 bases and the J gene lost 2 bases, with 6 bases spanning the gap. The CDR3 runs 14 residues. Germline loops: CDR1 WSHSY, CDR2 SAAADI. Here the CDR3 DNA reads TGCGCCAGCAGTGAGTCGGACTACACAGATACGCAGTATTTT. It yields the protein CASSESDYTDTQYF.

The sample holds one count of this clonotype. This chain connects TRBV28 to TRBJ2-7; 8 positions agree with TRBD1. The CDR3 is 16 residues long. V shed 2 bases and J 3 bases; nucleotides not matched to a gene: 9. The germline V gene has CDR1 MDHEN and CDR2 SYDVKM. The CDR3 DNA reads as TGTGCCAGCAGTTTACCAGACAGGGGAATTGTCTACGAGCAGTACTTC. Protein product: CASSLPDRGIVYEQYF.

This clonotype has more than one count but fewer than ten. For the CDR3, the DNA is TGTGCCAGCAGCGTGACCAGCTCCTACGAGCAGTACTTC. The encoded protein is CASSVTSSYEQYF. The chain has TRBV11-2 and TRBJ2-7, with D uncertain. V was pared by 5 bases and J by 0 bases, with 8 bases between. This CDR3 has 13 amino acids. Germline V gene lookup returns CDR1 SGHAT and CDR2 FQNNGV.

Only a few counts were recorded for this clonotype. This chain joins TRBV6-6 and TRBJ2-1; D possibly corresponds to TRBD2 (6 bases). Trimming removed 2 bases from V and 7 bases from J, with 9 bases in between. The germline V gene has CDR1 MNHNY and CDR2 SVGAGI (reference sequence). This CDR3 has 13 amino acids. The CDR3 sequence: CASSYLAGNEQFF. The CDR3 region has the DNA TGTGCCAGCAGTTACCTCGCGGGGAATGAGCAGTTCTTC.

In DNA form, the CDR3 reads TGTGCCAGCAGTTCCGATGACAGGGGCTACGAGCAGTACTTC. Encoded protein: CASSSDDRGYEQYF. This chain connects TRBV12-3 or TRBV12-4 to TRBJ2-7; 8 bases line up with TRBD1. V was pared by 4 bases and J by 3 bases, with 5 bases of the junction left unmatched. The CDR3 is made up of 14 amino acids.

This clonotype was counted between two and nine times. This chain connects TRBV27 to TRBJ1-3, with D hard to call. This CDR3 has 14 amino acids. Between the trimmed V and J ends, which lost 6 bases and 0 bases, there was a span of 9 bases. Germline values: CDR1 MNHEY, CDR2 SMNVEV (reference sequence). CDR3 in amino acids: CASRAIGSGNTIYF. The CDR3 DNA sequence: TGTGCCAGCAGGGCGATTGGCTCTGGAAACACCATATATTTT.

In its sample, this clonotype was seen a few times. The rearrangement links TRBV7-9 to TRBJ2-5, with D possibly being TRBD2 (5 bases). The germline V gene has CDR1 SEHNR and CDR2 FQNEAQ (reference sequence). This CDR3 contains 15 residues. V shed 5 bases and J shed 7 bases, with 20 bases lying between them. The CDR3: CASSPPEGSWWTQYF. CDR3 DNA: TGTGCCAGCAGCCCCCCCGAAGGGAGCTGGTGGACCCAGTACTTC.

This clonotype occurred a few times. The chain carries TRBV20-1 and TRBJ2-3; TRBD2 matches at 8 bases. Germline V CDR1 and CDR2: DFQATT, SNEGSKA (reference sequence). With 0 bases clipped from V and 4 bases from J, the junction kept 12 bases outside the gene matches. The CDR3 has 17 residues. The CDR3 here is CSARDRLVREAPDTQYF. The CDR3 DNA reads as TGCAGTGCTAGAGATCGTTTGGTGCGGGAGGCCCCAGATACGCAGTATTTT.

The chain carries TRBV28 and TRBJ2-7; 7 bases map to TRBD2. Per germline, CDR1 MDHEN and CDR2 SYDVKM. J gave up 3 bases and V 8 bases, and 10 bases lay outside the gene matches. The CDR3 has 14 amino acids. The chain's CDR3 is CASSGERGYYEQYF. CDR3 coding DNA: TGTGCCAGCTCGGGAGAGCGGGGATACTACGAGCAGTACTTC.

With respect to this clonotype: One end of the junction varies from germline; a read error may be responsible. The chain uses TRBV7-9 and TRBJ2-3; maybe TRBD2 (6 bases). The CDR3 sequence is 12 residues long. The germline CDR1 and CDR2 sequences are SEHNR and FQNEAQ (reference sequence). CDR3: CASGGSRDTQYF. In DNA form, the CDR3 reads TGTGCCAGCGGAGGGAGCAGAGATACGCAGTATTTT.